These 32 T cell receptor beta chains were sequenced from one sample in a study of long-term antiretroviral therapy in people with HIV. Running of the v3.0 immunoSEQ assay took place at survey level. Produced via immunoSEQ multiplex PCR; TCRdb's table is partial and in-frame only. The sample has 25,000 to 40,000 clones, around nine tenths seen once. The source was unsorted PBMCs, collected 1.1 years after starting antiretroviral therapy. Receptors originate from a man aged 18 to 30 with HIV.

This chain links TRBV5-4 with TRBJ1-1; no clear D gene. The CDR3 has 12 amino acids. V was cut by 0 bases and J by 6 bases, with 6 bases left in between. Germline V gives CDR1 SGHNT, CDR2 YYREEE (reference sequence). In nucleotides, the CDR3 is TGTGCCAGCAGCTTGGAATCGGCTGAAGCTTTCTTT. Translated: CASSLESAEAFF. Using reference TRBV5-4 and TRBJ1-1 for the parts outside the CDR3, the full variable domain is ETGVTQSPTHLIKTRGQQVTLRCSSQSGHNTVSWYQQALGQGPQFIFQYYREEENGRGNFPPRFSGLQFPNYSSELNVNALELDDSALYLCASSLESAEAFFGQGTRLTVV.

This chain joins TRBV7-3 and TRBJ2-3; TRBD1 aligns across 7 bases. CDR3 length equals 16 residues. The ends lost 0 bases at V and 0 bases at J; junction bases unmatched: 3. CDR1 and CDR2 from the germline V gene are SGHTA and FQGTGA. CDR3 loop: CASSLTLTGSTDTQYF. The CDR3 DNA reads TGTGCCAGCAGCTTAACATTGACAGGGAGCACAGATACGCAGTATTTT.

The chain couples TRBV4-3 to TRBJ1-1, with D unclear. V lost 1 base and J 4 bases, leaving 10 bases between the germline ends. Per the germline V gene, CDR1 is LGHNA and CDR2 is YSLEER. This CDR3 is built from 14 residues. CDR3 bases: TGCGCCAGCAGCCAAGGGGAGGGCGGCACTGAAGCTTTCTTT. Translation gives CASSQGEGGTEAFF.

The CDR3 DNA reads TGTGCCAGCAGTGAAGTCGCAGATACGCAGTATTTT. It encodes CASSEVADTQYF. The gene calls are TRBV6-1 and TRBJ2-3; D remains ambiguous. With 1 base removed from V and 4 bases from J, the gap between germline ends came to 3 bases. The CDR3 consists of 12 residues. CDR1 is MNHNS and CDR2 is SASEGT in the germline V gene.

The count of this clone is one. The chain joins TRBV19 to TRBJ2-5; tentative D call: TRBD1 (6 bases). CDR1 is LNHDA, CDR2 SQIVND, per germline (reference sequence). The CDR3 extends over 14 amino acids. With 5 bases removed from V and 5 bases from J, the gap between germline ends came to 15 bases. CDR3 bases: TGTGCCAGTAGTTCCCAGGGGTTTATGGAGACCCAGTACTTC. It translates to CASSSQGFMETQYF.

The rearrangement uses TRBV29-1 and TRBJ1-1, with D possibly TRBD1 on 6 matching bases. The germline V gene encodes CDR1 SQVTM and CDR2 ANQGSEA. The ends were cut back, 6 bases at V and 1 base at J, with 9 bases in the middle. CDR3 length: 12 residues. CDR3 region: CSVVTGNTEAFF. In DNA form, the CDR3 reads TGCAGCGTGGTGACAGGGAACACTGAAGCTTTCTTT.

The chain recombines TRBV7-9 with TRBJ2-3; 9 bases align to TRBD1. Trimming at V came to 5 bases and at J to 2 bases, leaving 8 bases not matched to a gene. Per germline, CDR1 SEHNR and CDR2 FQNEAQ (reference sequence). This CDR3 has 16 residues. The CDR3: CASSGRTGEVTDTQYF. In DNA form, the CDR3 reads TGTGCCAGCAGCGGACGGACAGGGGAGGTCACAGATACGCAGTATTTT.

V and J are TRBV5-1 and TRBJ2-7; D call uncertain. The germline V gene encodes CDR1 SGHRS and CDR2 YFSETQ. V lost 2 bases and J lost 4, with 10 bases in between. The CDR3 contains 13 residues. The DNA of the CDR3 is TGCGCCAGCAGCTTCCGGGTTGGTTACGAGCAGTACTTC. Amino acid sequence: CASSFRVGYEQYF.

This chain joins TRBV15 and TRBJ2-7; 9 positions agree with TRBD1. The CDR3 covers 17 residues. The V and J ends lost 0 bases and 2 bases, in that order; junction bases with no gene match: 8. From germline, CDR1 is LNHNV and CDR2 YYDKDF (reference sequence). CDR3 sequence (DNA): TGTGCCACCAGCAGAGAAGCTGGGACAGGGATCGCCTACGAGCAGTACTTC. As protein: CATSREAGTGIAYEQYF. Using reference TRBV15 and TRBJ2-7 for the parts outside the CDR3, the full variable domain is DAMVIQNPRYQVTQFGKPVTLSCSQTLNHNVMYWYQQKSSQAPKLLFHYYDKDFNNEADTPDNFQSRRPNTSFCFLDIRSPGLGDTAMYLCATSREAGTGIAYEQYFGPGTRLTVT.

This clone was counted only a few times. The J gene is TRBJ2-7, the V gene TRBV9; D not resolved. The germline V and J ends were trimmed by 0 bases and 7 bases, with 17 bases remaining between them. CDR3 length equals 15 residues. Germline V gives CDR1 SGDLS, CDR2 YYNGEE. CDR3 sequence reads: CASSVEAGSVGEQYF. The CDR3 DNA is TGTGCCAGCAGCGTAGAGGCAGGATCGGTAGGGGAGCAGTACTTC.

The genes are TRBV27 and TRBJ2-7; TRBD1 or TRBD2 may be the D gene (6 bases each). CDR3 length: 13 amino acids. CDR1 is MNHEY, CDR2 SMNVEV, per germline (reference sequence). The V and J ends lost 8 bases and 3 bases respectively, with 14 bases between them. CDR3 loop: CASRRGPYYEQYF. In nucleotides, the CDR3 is TGTGCCAGCCGTCGGGGGCCCTACTACGAGCAGTACTTC.

The chain employs TRBV16 and TRBJ1-3, with no clear D. The germline V gene encodes CDR1 KGHSY and CDR2 FQNENV. The CDR3 runs 16 residues. The V end lost 4 bases, the J end lost 0 bases, and 13 bases lay between the germline ends. CDR3: CASSPSGPNSGNTIYF. The CDR3 DNA reads TGTGCCAGCAGCCCAAGTGGCCCGAACTCTGGAAACACCATATATTTT.

The genes are TRBV4-1 and TRBJ2-7, with 10 positions matching TRBD2. The CDR3 covers 15 residues. Germline CDR1 reads MGHRA; CDR2 reads YSYEKL. Trimming cost V 6 bases and J 6 bases; bases outside gene matches: 11. CDR3 DNA sequence: TGCGCCAGCAGTTTCGGACTAGCGGAGTCCGGCGAGCAGTACTTC. This gives the protein CASSFGLAESGEQYF.

This chain links TRBV7-9 with TRBJ1-4; D possibly corresponds to TRBD1 (5 bases). Germline V CDR1 and CDR2: SEHNR, FQNEAQ (reference sequence). This CDR3 has 15 residues. Deletions cut 5 bases from V and 8 bases from J, with 18 bases between. The CDR3 spells CASSAGTSTREKLFF. In DNA form, the CDR3 reads TGTGCCAGCAGCGCAGGGACTTCCACCAGAGAAAAACTGTTTTTT.

The V and J genes are TRBV7-8 and TRBJ2-6; the D is unclear. The CDR3 is made up of 15 amino acids. Trimming removed 0 bases from V and 2 bases from J, with 5 bases in between. CDR1 is SGHVS and CDR2 is FQNEAQ in the germline V gene. This CDR3 reads CASSLAGPGANVLTF. CDR3 DNA sequence: TGTGCCAGCAGCTTAGCAGGGCCTGGGGCCAACGTCCTGACTTTC.

This clone was seen more than once but under ten times. Here the CDR3 reads CASTPLCEQYF. The CDR3 nucleotides read TGTGCCAGCACTCCACTTTGCGAGCAGTACTTC. The chain has TRBV21-1 and TRBJ2-7; TRBD2 is taken as the D call from the table, unchecked against the DNA. TRBV21-1 is a pseudogene segment. The CDR3 is 11 residues long.

This chain links TRBV2 with TRBJ2-7; D tentatively reads TRBD1 or TRBD2 (6 bases each). This CDR3 is 15 amino acids long. CDR1 is SNHLY and CDR2 is FYNNEI in the germline V gene. Trimming removed 10 bases at V and 3 bases at J, with 22 bases between. CDR3 residues: CAIQEGGTNFYEQYF. The CDR3 DNA sequence: TGTGCCATCCAGGAGGGGGGCACGAACTTCTACGAGCAGTACTTC.

Only one count was recorded for this clone. J is TRBJ2-7 and V is TRBV29-1, with TRBD2 as a possible D gene (6 bases). V lost 0 bases and J 2 bases, leaving 20 bases between the germline ends. Germline loops: CDR1 SQVTM, CDR2 ANQGSEA. CDR3 size: 17 residues. Here the CDR3 reads CSVEEHSGGFGTYEQYF. The CDR3 bases are TGCAGCGTTGAAGAACATTCTGGGGGGTTCGGCACCTACGAGCAGTACTTC.

V and J are TRBV19 and TRBJ1-4; tentatively, D is TRBD1 (6 bases). This CDR3 spans 14 amino acids. V was trimmed by 4 bases and J by 7 bases, leaving 13 bases between them. Germline CDR1 is LNHDA and CDR2 is SQIVND (reference sequence). CDR3 bases: TGTGCCAGTAGTAGCAAACAGGGTTTTGAAAAACTGTTTTTT. It translates to CASSSKQGFEKLFF.

The J gene is TRBJ1-6, the V gene TRBV30; D perhaps matches TRBD1 (6 bases). This CDR3 contains 14 residues. V was trimmed by 5 bases and J by 5 bases, leaving 13 bases between them. Germline CDR1 reads GTSNPN; CDR2 reads SVGIG (reference sequence). The CDR3 sequence is CAWARDTNNSPLHF. DNA for the CDR3: TGTGCCTGGGCGCGGGACACCAATAATTCACCCCTCCACTTT.

V is TRBV30 and J is TRBJ2-2; TRBD2 matches at 8 bases. Germline V CDR1 and CDR2: GTSNPN, SVGIG (reference sequence). V lost 5 bases, J lost 6 bases, and 5 bases stayed unmatched. The CDR3 is 13 amino acids. The CDR3 region has the DNA TGTGCCTGGGCCGGGGGGGGCCCCGGGGAGCTGTTTTTT. Protein sequence: CAWAGGGPGELFF. Full variable domain (rest looked up from reference TRBV30 and TRBJ2-2): SQTIHQWPATLVQPVGSPLSLECTVEGTSNPNLYWYRQAAGRGLQLLFYSVGIGQISSEVPQNLSASRPQDRQFILSSKKLLLSDSGFYLCAWAGGGPGELFFGEGSRLTVL.

The gene calls are TRBV30 and TRBJ1-2; 11 bases match TRBD1. Germline loops: CDR1 GTSNPN, CDR2 SVGIG (reference sequence). The trim removed 7 bases at V and 5 bases at J, leaving 9 bases unmatched. This CDR3 is built from 14 residues. In DNA form, the CDR3 reads TGTGCCTCACTAGCCGGGACAGGGGGGTATGGCTACACCTTC. Protein product: CASLAGTGGYGYTF.

This chain links TRBV18 with TRBJ2-3; D perhaps matches TRBD1 (5 bases). This CDR3 region has 16 residues. Germline CDR1 reads KGHSH; CDR2 reads LQKENI. The germline V and J ends were trimmed by 0 bases and 0 bases, with 10 bases remaining between them. The CDR3 nucleotides read TGTGCCAGCTCACCACCGGGGCAGACTAGCACAGATACGCAGTATTTT. Residues: CASSPPGQTSTDTQYF.

The rearrangement links TRBV6-5 to TRBJ1-5, with D tentatively TRBD1 (5 bases). Trimming left V 0 bases short and J 4 bases short, with 10 bases between. This CDR3 comprises 15 residues. Germline lookup yields CDR1 MNHEY and CDR2 SVGAGI. The CDR3 spells CASSYSFQGNQPQHF. In DNA, the CDR3 is TGTGCCAGCAGTTACTCCTTCCAGGGTAATCAGCCCCAGCATTTT.

About this clone: One end of the junction varies from germline; a read error may be responsible. The rearrangement joins TRBV7-8 to TRBJ2-7; D tentatively reads TRBD1 or TRBD2 (5 bases each). The CDR3 spans 15 residues. CDR1 and CDR2 from the germline V gene are SGHVS and FQNEAQ. The chain's CDR3 is CASSLSAWGRPTPTF. DNA for the CDR3: TGTGCCAGCAGCTTATCGGCATGGGGACGCCCCACACCCACCTTC.

The rearrangement uses TRBV30 and TRBJ1-6; 9 bases are a match to TRBD1. There are 16 residues in the CDR3. The J segment lost 6 bases and the V segment lost 3 bases, leaving 9 bases of the junction unmatched. The germline CDR1 and CDR2 sequences are GTSNPN and SVGIG (reference sequence). CDR3 amino acids: CAWRPRDRAGNSPLHF. The CDR3 coding sequence is TGTGCCTGGAGACCCCGGGACAGGGCCGGTAATTCACCCCTCCACTTT.

The rearrangement links TRBV5-1 to TRBJ2-2; 7 bases agree with TRBD2. CDR3 size: 15 residues. V lost 2 bases to trimming and J lost 2 bases; unmatched junction nucleotides: 3. CDR1 and CDR2 (germline): SGHRS, YFSETQ. CDR3 loop: CASSFGGGNTGELFF. CDR3 sequence (DNA): TGCGCCAGCAGCTTTGGCGGGGGAAACACCGGGGAGCTGTTTTTT. The whole variable domain, filled in from reference TRBV5-1 and TRBJ2-2, reads KAGVTQTPRYLIKTRGQQVTLSCSPISGHRSVSWYQQTPGQGLQFLFEYFSETQRNKGNFPGRFSGRQFSNSRSEMNVSTLELGDSALYLCASSFGGGNTGELFFGEGSRLTVL.

The chain has TRBV7-6 and TRBJ2-1; 14 positions agree with TRBD2. Losses at the gene ends were 5 bases for V and 0 bases for J; bases not matched to a gene: 3. Germline CDR1 reads SGHVS; CDR2 reads FNYEAQ. The CDR3 runs to 17 residues. The DNA for the CDR3 is TGTGCCAGCAGCGTGACTAGCGGGGGGGCCTCCTACAATGAGCAGTTCTTC. Translation gives CASSVTSGGASYNEQFF. The full variable domain, completed using reference TRBV7-6 and TRBJ2-1, is GAGVSQSPRYKVTKRGQDVALRCDPISGHVSLYWYRQALGQGPEFLTYFNYEAQQDKSGLPNDRFSAERPEGSISTLTIQRTEQRDSAMYRCASSVTSGGASYNEQFFGPGTRLTVL.

The CDR3 region is CASSLVGILRDSPLHF. CDR3 nucleotide sequence: TGTGCCAGCAGCTTAGTTGGCATCCTACGAGATTCACCCCTCCACTTT. The V gene is TRBV7-9, the J gene TRBJ1-6; unclear D gene. This CDR3 has 16 residues. Germline-derived CDR1 and CDR2 are SEHNR and FQNEAQ (reference sequence). The ends were cut back, 1 base at V and 8 bases at J, with 15 bases in the middle.

This clone has just a few counts. The rearrangement links TRBV7-6 to TRBJ2-2; D is undetermined. Trimming took off 7 bases at V and 2 bases at J, with 8 bases between the two ends. Germline values: CDR1 SGHVS, CDR2 FNYEAQ. This CDR3 has 13 residues. The DNA for the CDR3 is TGTGCCAGCACCAGTAAAAACACCGGGGAGCTGTTTTTT. This translates into CASTSKNTGELFF.

The chain uses TRBV7-3 and TRBJ2-7; 9 bases agree with TRBD1. Trimming took 3 bases from V and 2 from J; bases not matched to a gene: 2. The CDR3 runs to 14 residues. The germline V gene has CDR1 SGHTA and CDR2 FQGTGA. The CDR3 spells CASSFGTGTYEQYF. The CDR3 DNA is TGTGCCAGCAGCTTCGGGACAGGGACCTACGAGCAGTACTTC.

The chain carries TRBV7-9 and TRBJ1-5; D not resolved. Trimming pared 2 bases from V and 0 bases from J, leaving 14 bases between. The CDR3 contains 17 residues. Germline V gives CDR1 SEHNR, CDR2 FQNEAQ (reference sequence). CDR3 nucleotide sequence: TGTGCCAGCAGCTTACACCCCCCCGGCTATAGCAATCAGCCCCAGCATTTT. This encodes CASSLHPPGYSNQPQHF.